One and the same sample provided the 7 T cell receptor beta chains below, sequenced in a study of blood T cell repertoires in COVID-19. Here immunoSEQ multiplex PCR was the method, and the copy in TCRdb shows in-frame clones only, minus some. Among 72,000 or so clones listed, approximately 85% were seen once. Sequencing was done on a sample of peripheral blood. The source of these receptors is a woman of 80 years or more with active or convalescent COVID-19.

The chain links TRBV28 to TRBJ1-2; D remains ambiguous. V lost 5 bases to trimming and J lost 1 base, with 8 bases between them. This CDR3 spans 13 amino acids. CDR1 MDHEN and CDR2 SYDVKM come from the germline V gene. CDR3: CASSREINYGYTF. CDR3 bases: TGTGCCAGCAGTCGGGAAATTAACTATGGCTACACCTTC.

This chain joins TRBV4-1 and TRBJ1-5, with a possible D match to TRBD1 (6 bases). Germline assignment: CDR1 MGHRA and CDR2 YSYEKL. V was pared by 0 bases and J by 4 bases, with 16 bases between. This CDR3 has 17 amino acids. CDR3 sequence: CASSQERGLVGNQPQHF. Here the CDR3 DNA reads TGCGCCAGCAGCCAAGAAAGGGGGTTAGTCGGGAATCAGCCCCAGCATTTT.

This clone has more than one count but fewer than ten. The gene calls are TRBV7-6 and TRBJ1-4; TRBD1 is a possible D gene (5 bases). Germline-derived CDR1 and CDR2 are SGHVS and FNYEAQ. Trimming stripped 5 bases from V and 7 bases from J, with 17 bases between. The CDR3 loop spans 15 amino acids. The DNA for the CDR3 is TGTGCCAGCAGCCCCCAGGAGTGGGGCCCTGAAAAACTGTTTTTT. Translated: CASSPQEWGPEKLFF.

This clone has only one observation. The chain joins TRBV9 to TRBJ2-3, with 9 nucleotides matching TRBD2. The V gene end was trimmed by 0 bases and the J gene end by 1 base; junction bases not matched to a gene: 3. CDR3 length: 16 amino acids. Per germline, CDR1 SGDLS and CDR2 YYNGEE. The CDR3 coding sequence is TGTGCCAGCAGCGTAGCGGGCGGGGGGGGCACAGATACGCAGTATTTT. Translated: CASSVAGGGGTDTQYF.

The J gene is TRBJ2-3, the V gene TRBV3-1 (or the pseudogene TRBV3-2), with 10 bases aligning to TRBD2. J lost 1 base, V lost 4 bases, and 8 bases had no gene match. Germline lookup yields CDR1 LGHDT and CDR2 YNNKEL (reference sequence). This CDR3 contains 17 residues. The CDR3 DNA reads as TGTGCCAGCAGCCCCGAAAGCGGGGGGGCCGGCACAGATACGCAGTATTTT. Amino acids: CASSPESGGAGTDTQYF.

The chain joins TRBV7-8 to TRBJ1-6; weak D call: TRBD1 (6 bases). The CDR3 sequence is 16 residues long. The germline V gene encodes CDR1 SGHVS and CDR2 FQNEAQ. The V and J ends lost 1 base and 6 bases respectively, with 13 bases between them. DNA for the CDR3: TGTGCCAGCAGCTTAGGCGCAGGGGTGAGTAATTCACCCCTCCACTTT. Amino acids: CASSLGAGVSNSPLHF.

The chain carries TRBV7-2 and TRBJ2-3; 8 nucleotides line up with TRBD1. Losses at the gene ends were 5 bases for V and 9 bases for J; bases not matched to a gene: 7. The CDR3 extends over 13 amino acids. The germline gives CDR1 SGHTA, CDR2 FQGNSA. CDR3 coding DNA: TGTGCCAGCAGCCCGGGGACAGGACTAACGCAGTATTTT. It encodes CASSPGTGLTQYF.